This T cell receptor beta chain stems from a study of OX40 agonist ivuxolimab in advanced cancers. On the study more broadly: Subjects had a mean age of about 61 years, with a range of about 23 to 79; just over 80% were male. Study outcomes and limitations: Doses of 0.1 to 3.0 mg/kg were accompanied by clonal expansion of CD4+ and CD8+ blood T cells by week 6.

The CDR3 is made up of 16 amino acids. V lost 0 bases and J 1 base, leaving 13 bases between the germline ends. The germline V gene has CDR1 MNHEY and CDR2 SVGAGI. As regards this clone: The antigen remains unidentified.

Measured with immunoSEQ multiplex PCR; TCRdb has only the in-frame clones, and not every one. Among about 36,000 clones listed, nearly 80% were seen once. The receptor comes from an adult with an advanced solid tumor such as melanoma, head and neck, liver or kidney cancer. The V and J genes are TRBV6-5 and TRBJ2-7, with D perhaps TRBD2 (5 bases). The sequencing used CD4+ or CD8+ T cells sorted from blood, collected in a trial of the OX40 agonist ivuxolimab. CDR3 in amino acids: CASSYSAGRASYEQYF. The CDR3 DNA sequence: TGTGCCAGCAGTTACTCTGCGGGCAGAGCTTCCTACGAGCAGTACTTC.